This T cell receptor beta chain was recorded in a study of T cell repertoires in cytomegalovirus infection. Study-level information: Public TCR beta signature analysis indicated the presence of both CMV infection and matching HLA type. Study-wide results and caveats: Summed frequency of shared TCR beta families picked out CMV carriers who also had the relevant HLA. The ex vivo response was dominated by HLA-C-restricted CMV-specific TCR beta clonotypes.

TCRdb called the reads again in MiXCR, with one record for every CDR3 protein. The sample consists of about 360,000 distinct CDR3 sequences, around a sixth of them appearing once. The ends were cut back, 6 bases at V and 4 bases at J, with 17 bases in the middle. CDR3 length equals 15 residues. Germline loops: CDR1 MNHEY, CDR2 SVGEGT. A word on this clonotype: The antigen remains undetermined.

The sequencing sample was made of PBMCs. This TCR was recovered from a human donor in good health (CMV status not recorded). Some clones in this sample may be carry-over from other donors' samples. The chain recombines TRBV6-2 or TRBV6-3 with TRBJ2-3; D perhaps matches TRBD2 (5 bases). The CDR3 loop reads CASRDLIWGADTQYF. The CDR3 coding sequence is TGTGCCAGCAGAGACCTAATTTGGGGAGCAGATACGCAGTATTTT.